Shown below are 4 T cell receptor beta chains from a single sample sequenced in a study of cytomegalovirus exposure and HLA in healthy donors. The data were produced by immunoSEQ multiplex PCR, yet TCRdb's version contains in-frame clones alone and is incomplete. The table lists approximately 62,000 clones, about 90% of them singletons, with over 1% in the top ten. Sequenced input: PBMCs. The receptors were sampled from a woman in her late teens or twenties in good health and CMV-seronegative.

CDR3 sequence: CASSDGGSSTDTQYF. The CDR3 DNA sequence: TGCGCCAGCAGTGATGGTGGCTCTAGCACAGATACGCAGTATTTT. J is TRBJ2-3 and V is TRBV5-1, with D hard to call. V was shortened by 5 bases and J by 0 bases, with 13 bases between the two germline ends. Germline loops: CDR1 SGHRS, CDR2 YFSETQ. The CDR3 contains 15 residues. Looking up the rest from reference TRBV5-1 and TRBJ2-3 gives the full variable domain: KAGVTQTPRYLIKTRGQQVTLSCSPISGHRSVSWYQQTPGQGLQFLFEYFSETQRNKGNFPGRFSGRQFSNSRSEMNVSTLELGDSALYLCASSDGGSSTDTQYFGPGTRLTVL.

The chain couples TRBV6-4 to TRBJ2-1, with D possibly being TRBD2 (6 bases). The CDR3 has 16 amino acids. The V gene lost 3 bases and the J gene lost 2 bases, with 14 bases spanning the gap. Germline V CDR1 and CDR2: MRHNA, SNTAGT. The CDR3 spells CASSEDSGLPYNEQFF. CDR3 coding DNA: TGTGCCAGCAGTGAGGATAGCGGCCTCCCCTACAATGAGCAGTTCTTC.

The chain links TRBV18 to TRBJ2-7; no definite D call. Germline V lookup: CDR1 KGHSH, CDR2 LQKENI. Trimming removed 2 bases from V and 5 bases from J, with 10 bases in between. This CDR3 has 13 amino acids. CDR3 bases: TGTGCCAGCTCACCAAGAAGCAGCGACGAGCAGTACTTC. Translation: CASSPRSSDEQYF.

This rearrangement joins TRBV5-4 to TRBJ1-4, with TRBD1 matching 7 bases. The CDR3 loop spans 15 amino acids. The J segment lost 5 bases and the V segment lost 2 bases, leaving 6 bases of the junction unmatched. Looked up from germline, CDR1 is SGHNT and CDR2 is YYREEE (reference sequence). The CDR3 DNA is TGTGCCAGCAGCTTAAGAACAGGGGAAAATGAAAAACTGTTTTTT. Its translation: CASSLRTGENEKLFF.